The 11 T cell receptor beta chains reported below all come from one sample, sequenced in a study of beta chain features in type 1 diabetes. The study's findings and limits: Patients with Type 1 diabetes showed moderately but significantly shorter TCRB CDR3s in all four CD4+ subsets.

What these receptors recognize is not known. Investigators reverse transcribed all isolated RNA, so they sequenced expressed TCRB transcripts. Method: immunoSEQ multiplex PCR; TCRdb's copy keeps in-frame clones and lacks some. The sample lists about 390,000 clones, over 8.5% occurring once. Sequenced input: central memory CD4+ T cells from blood. These receptors were obtained from a man aged 30 to 39 with type 1 diabetes.

The table lists this clone with a few counts. This chain links TRBV28 with TRBJ2-1; 13 bases are a match to TRBD2. This CDR3 is 15 amino acids long. The V segment lost 8 bases and the J segment 6 bases; nucleotides outside the gene matches: 7. Germline values: CDR1 MDHEN, CDR2 SYDVKM. CDR3 protein: CASATSGRAGNEQFF. Here the CDR3 DNA reads TGTGCCAGCGCTACTAGCGGGAGGGCCGGCAATGAGCAGTTCTTC.

The V and J genes are TRBV10-3 and TRBJ2-7; tentatively, D is TRBD1 (7 bases). The CDR3 is 12 amino acids. The V gene's germline CDR1 is ENHRY and CDR2 SYGVKD. Trimming took 10 bases from V and 9 from J, leaving 19 bases between them. DNA for the CDR3: TGTGCCACAGGACTACAGGGGTTTGGGCAGTACTTC. Translation: CATGLQGFGQYF.

V gene TRBV6-1 combines with J gene TRBJ1-2; no clear D gene. Looked up from germline, CDR1 is MNHNS and CDR2 is SASEGT. With 2 bases removed from V and 7 bases from J, the gap between germline ends came to 14 bases. This CDR3 region has 14 residues. CDR3: CASSESWAVRGYTF. The CDR3 DNA reads TGTGCCAGCAGTGAAAGCTGGGCAGTGCGTGGCTACACCTTC.

The chain uses TRBV6-5 and TRBJ2-1; 9 nucleotides align to TRBD2. The trim removed 6 bases at V and 6 bases at J, leaving 6 bases unmatched. The germline V gene encodes CDR1 MNHEY and CDR2 SVGAGI. The CDR3 length is 14 residues. The CDR3 protein is CASRASSGTNEQFF. DNA for the CDR3: TGTGCCAGCAGGGCGTCTAGCGGGACCAATGAGCAGTTCTTC.

Only a few counts were recorded for this clone. The gene calls are TRBV7-3 and TRBJ1-3; no clear D gene. The CDR3 contains 14 residues. The V end lost 9 bases, the J end lost 0 bases, and 12 bases lay between the germline ends. Germline assignment: CDR1 SGHTA and CDR2 FQGTGA. CDR3: CASSAGHSGNTIYF. CDR3 in DNA: TGTGCCAGTAGTGCCGGGCACTCTGGAAACACCATATATTTT.

This clone came up many times. The identical CDR3 is also encoded by other nucleotide sequences in the sample. The gene calls are TRBV14 and TRBJ2-1, with a weak D call TRBD2 (6 bases). Trimming left V 1 base short and J 0 bases short, with 16 bases between. The V gene's germline CDR1 is SGHDN and CDR2 FVKESK. This CDR3 has 18 residues. CDR3 protein: CASSQALGSGSSYNEQFF. The CDR3 nucleotides read TGTGCCAGCAGCCAAGCCTTGGGTTCCGGGAGCTCCTACAATGAGCAGTTCTTC.

This rearrangement joins TRBV28 to TRBJ1-2; 10 positions match TRBD1. The ends lost 7 bases at V and 7 bases at J; junction bases unmatched: 12. Per the germline V gene, CDR1 is MDHEN and CDR2 is SYDVKM. CDR3 length: 15 residues. The chain's CDR3 is CASIRPGQGNSGYTF. The CDR3 coding sequence is TGTGCCAGCATCCGTCCGGGACAGGGGAATTCTGGCTACACCTTC.

By sample fraction, this clone is medium-sized. The CDR3 DNA follows: TGTGCCAGCAGCCCCCTCCGGACAGATACGCAGTATTTT. It is translated as CASSPLRTDTQYF. This rearrangement joins TRBV13 to TRBJ2-3; no firm D call. With 5 bases removed from V and 3 bases from J, the gap between germline ends came to 9 bases. The V gene's germline CDR1 is PRHDT and CDR2 FYEKMQ (reference sequence). The CDR3 has 13 amino acids.

This clone showed up just a few times. The chain combines TRBV6-5 with TRBJ2-5; D is perhaps TRBD1 or TRBD2 (5 bases each). The CDR3 extends over 13 amino acids. Trimming took off 5 bases at V and 2 bases at J, with 9 bases between the two ends. Germline CDR1 reads MNHEY; CDR2 reads SVGAGI. The CDR3 loop reads CASSRDGQETQYF. The CDR3, as DNA: TGTGCCAGCAGTCGGGACGGACAAGAGACCCAGTACTTC.

The rearrangement joins TRBV6-5 to TRBJ1-5; D is unresolved. V shed 3 bases and J shed 9 bases, with 15 bases lying between them. The germline V gene has CDR1 MNHEY and CDR2 SVGAGI. The CDR3 is made up of 14 amino acids. CDR3: CASSYSPEGAPQHF. As DNA, the CDR3 is TGTGCCAGCAGTTATAGTCCGGAGGGAGCGCCCCAGCATTTT.

This clone was seen more than once but under ten times. The chain has TRBV6-1 and TRBJ2-4; 8 bases match TRBD2. The CDR3 runs 17 residues. Germline CDR1 is MNHNS and CDR2 is SASEGT. With 2 bases clipped from V and 1 base from J, the junction kept 7 bases outside the gene matches. CDR3 in amino acids: CASSEHGGASAKNIQYF. As DNA, the CDR3 is TGTGCCAGCAGTGAACACGGGGGGGCGTCGGCCAAAAACATTCAGTACTTC.